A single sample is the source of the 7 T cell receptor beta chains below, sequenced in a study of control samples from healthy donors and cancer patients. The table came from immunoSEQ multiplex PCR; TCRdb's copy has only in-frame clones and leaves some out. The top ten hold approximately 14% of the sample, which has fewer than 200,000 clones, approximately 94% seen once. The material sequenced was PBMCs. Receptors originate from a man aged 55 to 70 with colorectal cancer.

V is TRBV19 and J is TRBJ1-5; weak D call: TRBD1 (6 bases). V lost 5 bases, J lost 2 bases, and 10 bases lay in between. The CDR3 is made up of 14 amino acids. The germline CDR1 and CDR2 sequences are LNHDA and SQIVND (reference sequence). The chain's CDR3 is CASSERQGNQPQHF. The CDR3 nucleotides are TGTGCCAGTAGTGAACGACAGGGCAATCAGCCCCAGCATTTT. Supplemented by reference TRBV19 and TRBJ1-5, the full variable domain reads DGGITQSPKYLFRKEGQNVTLSCEQNLNHDAMYWYRQDPGQGLRLIYYSQIVNDFQKGDIAEGYSVSREKKESFPLTVTSAQKNPTAFYLCASSERQGNQPQHFGDGTRLSIL.

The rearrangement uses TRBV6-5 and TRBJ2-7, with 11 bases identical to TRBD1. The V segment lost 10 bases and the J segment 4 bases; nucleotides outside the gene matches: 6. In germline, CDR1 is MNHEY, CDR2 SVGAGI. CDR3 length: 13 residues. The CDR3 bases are TGTGCCACATCCGGGACAGGGGGTTACGAGCAGTACTTC. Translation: CATSGTGGYEQYF.

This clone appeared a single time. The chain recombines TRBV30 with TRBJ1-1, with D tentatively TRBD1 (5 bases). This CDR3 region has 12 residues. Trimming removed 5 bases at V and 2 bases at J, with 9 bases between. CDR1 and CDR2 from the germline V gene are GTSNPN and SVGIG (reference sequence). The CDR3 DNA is TGTGCCTGGGGGGACGGTAACACTGAAGCTTTCTTT. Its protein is CAWGDGNTEAFF.

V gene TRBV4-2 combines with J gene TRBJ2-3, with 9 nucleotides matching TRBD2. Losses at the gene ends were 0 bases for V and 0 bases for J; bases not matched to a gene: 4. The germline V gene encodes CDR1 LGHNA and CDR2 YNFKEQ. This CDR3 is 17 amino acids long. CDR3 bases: TGTGCCAGCAGCCAAGATACTAGCGGGCAAAGCACAGATACGCAGTATTTT. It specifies CASSQDTSGQSTDTQYF.

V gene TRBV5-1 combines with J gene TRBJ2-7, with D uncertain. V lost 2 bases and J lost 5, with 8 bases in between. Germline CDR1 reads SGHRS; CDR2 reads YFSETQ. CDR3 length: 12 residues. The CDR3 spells CASSFPPHEQYF. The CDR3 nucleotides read TGCGCCAGCAGCTTTCCTCCGCACGAGCAGTACTTC.

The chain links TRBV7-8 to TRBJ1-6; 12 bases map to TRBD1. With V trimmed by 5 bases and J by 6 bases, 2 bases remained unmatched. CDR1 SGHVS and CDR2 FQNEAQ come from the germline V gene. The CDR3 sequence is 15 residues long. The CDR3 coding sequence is TGTGCCAGCAGCAGGGGACAGGGGGCTAATTCACCCCTCCACTTT. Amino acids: CASSRGQGANSPLHF.

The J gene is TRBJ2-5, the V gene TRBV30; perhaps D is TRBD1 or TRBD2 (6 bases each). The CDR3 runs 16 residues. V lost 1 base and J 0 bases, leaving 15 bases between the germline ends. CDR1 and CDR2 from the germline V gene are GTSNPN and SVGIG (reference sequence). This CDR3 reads CAWSGPTGAYQETQYF. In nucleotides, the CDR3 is TGTGCCTGGAGTGGACCTACGGGGGCCTACCAAGAGACCCAGTACTTC.